Listed below are T cell receptor beta chains from one sample, sequenced in a study of persistence of HIV-infected CD4 T cells. Assay: immunoSEQ multiplex PCR; the TCRdb copy retains only in-frame clones and omits some. The sample includes tens of thousands of clones, 70% to 75% of them seen just once. These TCRs' antigens remain unknown. The sequences come from CD4+ T cells sorted from PBMCs after 18-hour stimulation, collected from a patient who received antiretroviral therapy. All receptors come from an adult man with HIV who was CMV-seropositive. The CDR3 runs from the conserved cysteine through the conserved F or W. A D gene is named only where the DNA matches it firmly. Clone size, where shown, is once, few, many, or a class for clones that have expanded.

>-|TRBJ2-3|once|TRBV5-4|15
TGTGCCAGCAGCTTAAAGCAGGCGCACACAGATACGCAGTATTTT
CASSLKQAHTDTQYF
>TRBD1|TRBJ1-6|-|TRBV27|15
TGTGCCAGCAGATCTGCCGGGACAGGCGATTCACCCCTCCACTTT
CASRSAGTGDSPLHF
>-|TRBJ1-4|-|TRBV2|16
TGTGCCAGCAGTAGCCACCCTGGGGGCACTAATGAAAAACTGTTTTTT
CASSSHPGGTNEKLFF
>-|TRBJ1-1|few|TRBV14|13
TGTGCCAGCAGCCAACGGGACGGCTCTGAAGCTTTCTTT
CASSQRDGSEAFF
>TRBD1|TRBJ2-2|-|TRBV5-1|15
TGCGCCAGCAGCTCGGGACAGGTTAACACCGGGGAGCTGTTTTTT
CASSSGQVNTGELFF
>TRBD2|TRBJ2-1|-|TRBV18|15
TGTGCCAGCTCACCACTCCTAGCGGCCCACAATGAGCAGTTCTTC
CASSPLLAAHNEQFF
>-|TRBJ1-4|many|TRBV3-1/TRBV3-2|14
TGTGCCAGCAGCCACAGGGTCGAACGTGAAAAACTGTTTTTT
CASSHRVEREKLFF
>TRBD2|TRBJ2-1|-|TRBV5-1|14
TGCGCCAGCAGCACCGGACTAGCGGACAATGAGCAGTTCTTC
CASSTGLADNEQFF
>TRBD1|TRBJ1-2|-|TRBV7-9|14
TGTGCCAGCAGCTTAACAGGGGTTGACTATGGCTACACCTTC
CASSLTGVDYGYTF
>TRBD1|TRBJ2-6|-|TRBV19|18
TGTGCCAGTAGTCCGGGACAGGGGGCAAACTCTGGGGCCAACGTCCTGACTTTC
CASSPGQGANSGANVLTF